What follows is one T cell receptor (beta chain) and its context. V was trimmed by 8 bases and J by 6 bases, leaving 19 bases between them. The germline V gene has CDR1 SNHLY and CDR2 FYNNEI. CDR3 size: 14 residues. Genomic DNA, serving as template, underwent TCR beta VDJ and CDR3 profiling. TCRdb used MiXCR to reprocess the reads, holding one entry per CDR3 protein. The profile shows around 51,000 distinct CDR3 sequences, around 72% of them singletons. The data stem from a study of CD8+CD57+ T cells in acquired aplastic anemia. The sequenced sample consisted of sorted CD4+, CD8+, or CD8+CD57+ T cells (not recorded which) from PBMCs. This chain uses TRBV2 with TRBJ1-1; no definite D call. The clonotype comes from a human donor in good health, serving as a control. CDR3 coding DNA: TGTGCCAGCTCACCGCCGGGTCCCTGGGCTGAAGCTTTCTTT. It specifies CASSPPGPWAEAFF.